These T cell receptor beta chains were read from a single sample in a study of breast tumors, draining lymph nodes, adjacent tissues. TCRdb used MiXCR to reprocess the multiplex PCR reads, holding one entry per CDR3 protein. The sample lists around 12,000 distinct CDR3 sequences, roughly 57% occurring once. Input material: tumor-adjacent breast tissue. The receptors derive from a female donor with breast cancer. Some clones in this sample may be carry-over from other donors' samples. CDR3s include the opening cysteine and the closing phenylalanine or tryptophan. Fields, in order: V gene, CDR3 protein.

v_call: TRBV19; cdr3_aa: CAIHLGDTGELFF
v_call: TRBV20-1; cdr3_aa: CSARGQGSNTIYF
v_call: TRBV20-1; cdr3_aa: CGARSGSDYEQYF
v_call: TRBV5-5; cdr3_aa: CASSRTSGYEQYF
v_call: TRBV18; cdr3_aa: CASSPVPGLEKSPLHF
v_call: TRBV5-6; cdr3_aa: CASSLEGGRDNVKNIQYF
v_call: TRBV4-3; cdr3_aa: CASNQDRSTNEKLFF
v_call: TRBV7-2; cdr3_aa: CASSHYRGEQYF
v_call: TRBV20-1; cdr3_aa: CSAGPDSRNSPLHF
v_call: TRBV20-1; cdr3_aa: CSAQRPGRSYEQYF
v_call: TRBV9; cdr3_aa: CASSSGGAVNEQFF
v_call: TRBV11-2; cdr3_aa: CASRRSGYSYNEQFF
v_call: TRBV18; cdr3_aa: CASSLGTGAEKLFF
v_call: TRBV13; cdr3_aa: CASSLNSREYYGYTF
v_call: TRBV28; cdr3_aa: CASSLPGAPNEQFF
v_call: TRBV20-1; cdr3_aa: CSARGVNRDQPQHF
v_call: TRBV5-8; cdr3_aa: CASSFDRGIGNTIYF
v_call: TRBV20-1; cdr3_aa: CSATNPGLRTDTQYF
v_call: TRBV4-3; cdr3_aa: CASSQAAGNTGELFF
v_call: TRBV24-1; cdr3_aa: CATSDPGTNTGELFF
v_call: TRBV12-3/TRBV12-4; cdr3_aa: CASSGQHAYNEQFF
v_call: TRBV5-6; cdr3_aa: CASSLELATGELFF
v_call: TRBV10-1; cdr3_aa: CASSEKRDVTYEQYF
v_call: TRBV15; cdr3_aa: CATSPGLAGVETQYF
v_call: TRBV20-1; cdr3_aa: CSAVAGGTYEQYF
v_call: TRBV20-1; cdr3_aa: CSATGGRALDTQYF
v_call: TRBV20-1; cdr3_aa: CSAPDRGQGTGELFF
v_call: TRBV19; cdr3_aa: CASSTPGTTNTIYF
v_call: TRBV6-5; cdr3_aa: CASRTPQNSPLHF
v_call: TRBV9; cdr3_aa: CAGSAVLGGELFF
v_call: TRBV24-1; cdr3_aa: CATSDGDRGNNERPFF
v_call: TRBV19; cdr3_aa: CASISTVREKLFF
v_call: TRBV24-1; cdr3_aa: CATSLVEGDTQYF
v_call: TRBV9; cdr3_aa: CASSVSYSLDTQYF
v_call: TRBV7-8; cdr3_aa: CASSLGTYNEQFF
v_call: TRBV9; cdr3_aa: CASSSGGDWGIETQYF
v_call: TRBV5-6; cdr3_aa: CASSEGGAYNEQFF
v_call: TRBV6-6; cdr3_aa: CASSVFFGGSPYNEQFF
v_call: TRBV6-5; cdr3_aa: CASSHSVSGDFQGYTF
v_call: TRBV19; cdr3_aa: CASRFSENTGELFF
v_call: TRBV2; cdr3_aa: CASGSSGNTIYF
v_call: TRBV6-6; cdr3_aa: CASNQREHVGEQFF
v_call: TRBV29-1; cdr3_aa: CSVERGQATGELFF
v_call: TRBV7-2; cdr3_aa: CASSQQGPGQPQHF
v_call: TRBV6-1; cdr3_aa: CASSEGTGGYEQYF
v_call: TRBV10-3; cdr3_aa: CAIRPRQDPDSPLHF
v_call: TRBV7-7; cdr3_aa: CASSLAEGDTQYF
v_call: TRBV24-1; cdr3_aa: CATSDPGSRDADTQYF
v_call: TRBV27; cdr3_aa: CAGSVYNEQFF
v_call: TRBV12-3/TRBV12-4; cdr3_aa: CASSFAATIRNTIYF
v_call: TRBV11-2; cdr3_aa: CASSAVGFTYEQYF
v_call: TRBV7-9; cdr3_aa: CASSLGRTGVSSPLHF
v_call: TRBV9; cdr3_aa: CASSVEDGRNEKLFF
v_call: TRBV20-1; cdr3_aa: CSARVGQNTGELFF
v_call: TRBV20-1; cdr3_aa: CSASGDRVGTDTQYF
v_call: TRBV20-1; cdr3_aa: CSARDVAGLDTNYGYTF
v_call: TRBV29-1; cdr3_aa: CSVEDPRDSGSETQCF
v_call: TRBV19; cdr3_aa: CASSIDLWGQGSNEQFF
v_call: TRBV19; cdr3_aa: CASSEADYGYTF